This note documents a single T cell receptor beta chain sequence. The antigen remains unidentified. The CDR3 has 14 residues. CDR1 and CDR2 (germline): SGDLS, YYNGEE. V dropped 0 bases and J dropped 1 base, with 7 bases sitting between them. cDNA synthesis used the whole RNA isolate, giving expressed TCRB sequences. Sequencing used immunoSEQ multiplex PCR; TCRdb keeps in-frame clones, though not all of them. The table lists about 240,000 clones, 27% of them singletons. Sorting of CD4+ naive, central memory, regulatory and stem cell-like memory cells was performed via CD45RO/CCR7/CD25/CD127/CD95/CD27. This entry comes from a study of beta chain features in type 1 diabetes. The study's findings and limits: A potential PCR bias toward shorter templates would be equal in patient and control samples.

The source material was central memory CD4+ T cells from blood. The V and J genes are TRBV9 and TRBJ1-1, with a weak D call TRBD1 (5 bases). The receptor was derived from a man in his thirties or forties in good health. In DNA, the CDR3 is TGTGCCAGCAGCGTAGGGACACAGAACACTGAAGCTTTCTTT. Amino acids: CASSVGTQNTEAFF.